This TCR beta chain derives from a study of T cell changes during pregnancy in multiple sclerosis (dated by TCRdb to 2018 to 2020). Looking at the study overall: In women with multiple sclerosis, the researchers looked at how the T cell repertoire shifted as pregnancy progressed.

Comments on this clone: Its antigen is still unknown. Base qualities are not provided; no much larger clone lies one nucleotide away.

The CDR3 sequence holds 15 residues, the cysteine and phenylalanine included. Just CDR3 DNA is preserved here, 45 bases in frame from base 1. V is clipped by 9 bases and J by 4 bases, and the sequence between their germline boundaries is 21 bases long. From the germline V gene (reference sequence), CDR1 is SEHNR and CDR2 is FQNEAQ. The library was generated by the immunoSEQ multiplex PCR assay. The source is immuneACCESS, and TCRdb retained only in-frame sequences with V and J called. Part of the clones is not carried over; for the studies checked, unresolved V genes explain less than half of this, and the remainder is unexplained. For this sample there are some 31,000 clones; 90% to 95% appear just once. The biggest ten clones account for about 3.8% of the sample.

The clonotype originates from a female donor in good health, enrolled as a control in a pregnancy study. Sequencing used CD8+ T cells from peripheral blood mononuclear cells, obtained in the second trimester of pregnancy. This sequence uses TRBV7-9 and TRBJ1-2; the D gene is perhaps TRBD1, from 6 matching bases. Read as DNA, the sequence is TGTGCCAGTATACAGATCAGGGGACGGAGCTATGGCTACACCTTC. Its amino acids are CASIQIRGRSYGYTF.